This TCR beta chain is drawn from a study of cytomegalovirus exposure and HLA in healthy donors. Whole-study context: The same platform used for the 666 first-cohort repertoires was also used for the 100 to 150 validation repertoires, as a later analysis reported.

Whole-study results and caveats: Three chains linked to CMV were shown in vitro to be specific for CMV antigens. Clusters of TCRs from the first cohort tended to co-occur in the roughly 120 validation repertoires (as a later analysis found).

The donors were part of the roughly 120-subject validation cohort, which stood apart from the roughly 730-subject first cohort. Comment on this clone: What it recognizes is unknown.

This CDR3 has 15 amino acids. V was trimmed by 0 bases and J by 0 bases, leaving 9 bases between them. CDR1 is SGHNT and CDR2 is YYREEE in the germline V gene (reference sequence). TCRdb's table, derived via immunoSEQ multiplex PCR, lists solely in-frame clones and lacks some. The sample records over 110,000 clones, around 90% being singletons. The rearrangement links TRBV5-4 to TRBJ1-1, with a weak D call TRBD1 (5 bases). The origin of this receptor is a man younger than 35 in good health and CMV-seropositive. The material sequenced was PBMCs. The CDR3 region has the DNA TGTGCCAGCAGCTTGGGCGGGGCACTGAACACTGAAGCTTTCTTT. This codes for CASSLGGALNTEAFF.